The sample holds a few counts of the clone carrying this T cell receptor (beta chain). Its target is not known. This entry belongs to a study of blood T cells in healthy people across ages. Study at large: Template-switching capture recovered about one barcoded beta molecule per two T cells. Study-wide results and caveats: Older individuals had lower TCR beta diversity per million T cells (the decline was roughly linear).

CDR3 length: 15 amino acids. Germline V gene lookup returns CDR1 SGHRS and CDR2 YFSETQ. V trimming: 4 bases; J trimming: 7 bases; junction bases outside the gene matches: 10. A J-beta primer mix and a sample-barcoded 5' primer were used in a second PCR of about 7 to 12 cycles. Each cDNA molecule was tagged by a template-switch adaptor that had 12 random nucleotides. TCRdb independently ran MiXCR on the 5' RACE reads; one entry per CDR3 protein. This table holds 1.5 million to 2 million distinct CDR3 sequences, under 30% found once. The sequencing input was blood. The TCR originated in a woman aged 25 to 45 in good health. The chain carries TRBV5-1 and TRBJ2-1; 8 nucleotides agree with TRBD2. This CDR3 is CASSPLAGTGNEQFF. The CDR3 bases are TGCGCCAGCAGCCCCTTAGCGGGGACGGGGAATGAGCAGTTCTTC.